The rows below give T cell receptor beta chains drawn from one sample of a study of OX40 agonist ivuxolimab in advanced cancers. Generated by immunoSEQ multiplex PCR, the TCRdb table keeps only in-frame clones and is missing some. The sample consists of about 91,000 clones, around 88% of them appearing once. Sequences were derived from CD4+ or CD8+ T cells sorted from blood, sampled in a trial of the OX40 agonist ivuxolimab. The receptor source for this set is an adult with an advanced solid tumor such as melanoma, head and neck, liver or kidney cancer. The CDR3 runs from the conserved cysteine through the conserved F or W. The D gene is left open where the match is weak.

D gene,J gene,V gene,CDR3 protein,CDR3 DNA
-,TRBJ1-2,TRBV5-6,CASSPLGGGGRLYYGYTF,TGTGCCAGCAGCCCACTAGGTGGGGGAGGTAGACTTTACTATGGCTACACCTTC
-,TRBJ1-4,TRBV7-6,CASSPGRGGTNEKLFF,TGTGCCAGCAGCCCAGGGCGGGGGGGCACTAATGAAAAACTGTTTTTT
-,TRBJ2-7,TRBV18,CASSQSGGPYEQYF,TGTGCCAGCTCCCAGTCAGGGGGGCCCTACGAGCAGTACTTC
-,TRBJ1-1,TRBV2,CASSGQSNTEAFF,TGTGCCAGCAGTGGACAGTCGAACACTGAAGCTTTCTTT
TRBD1,TRBJ2-1,TRBV6-4,CASSPGQGGNEQFF,TGTGCCAGCAGCCCCGGACAGGGGGGCAATGAGCAGTTCTTC
-,TRBJ1-4,TRBV5-5,CASSPLIRHESEKLFF,TGTGCCAGCAGCCCCCTGATTAGGCATGAGTCGGAAAAACTGTTTTTT
-,TRBJ1-1,TRBV7-9,CASSLGGWTEAFF,TGTGCCAGCAGCTTGGGGGGCTGGACTGAAGCTTTCTTT
TRBD1,TRBJ1-1,TRBV13,CASSGGTGGMNTEAFF,TGTGCCAGCAGCGGCGGGACAGGAGGCATGAACACTGAAGCTTTCTTT
TRBD1,TRBJ1-2,TRBV18,CASSPRTGDGYTF,TGTGCCAGCTCACCCCGAACAGGGGACGGCTACACCTTC
-,TRBJ1-6,TRBV6-1,CASSDRGNSPLHF,TGTGCCAGCAGTGATAGGGGAAATTCACCCCTCCACTTT
-,TRBJ1-6,TRBV5-1,CASSPGTHNSPLHF,TGCGCCAGCAGCCCTGGGACCCATAATTCACCCCTCCACTTT
TRBD1,TRBJ1-2,TRBV29-1,CSVGAPTGSGYGYTF,TGCAGCGTTGGGGCCCCGACAGGGTCGGGCTATGGCTACACCTTC
TRBD1,TRBJ2-7,TRBV6-6,CASSSGTGAYGEQYF,TGTGCCAGCAGTTCCGGGACAGGGGCTTACGGCGAGCAGTACTTC
TRBD1,TRBJ1-1,TRBV7-2,CASSLVGQVGTEAFF,TGTGCCAGCAGCTTAGTGGGACAGGTCGGCACTGAAGCTTTCTTT
TRBD1,TRBJ1-3,TRBV6-5,CASSYGTGTGNTIYF,TGTGCCAGCAGTTACGGGACAGGGACTGGAAACACCATATATTTT
-,TRBJ2-2,TRBV27,CASSPRLAGAGELFF,TGTGCCAGCAGTCCCCGGTTAGCTGGTGCCGGGGAGCTGTTTTTT
-,TRBJ2-1,TRBV6-6,CASSYGLPSYNEQFF,TGTGCCAGCAGTTACGGGCTACCCTCCTACAATGAGCAGTTCTTC
TRBD1,TRBJ1-2,TRBV5-1,CASSLNSGGRDGYTF,TGCGCCAGCAGCTTAAATTCAGGGGGCAGGGATGGCTACACCTTC
-,TRBJ2-3,TRBV4-1,CASSQDSPDTQYF,TGCGCCAGCAGCCAAGACTCGCCAGATACGCAGTATTTT
-,TRBJ2-7,TRBV5-8,CADYSQEGPQEQYF,TGTGCCGACTACAGCCAGGAAGGACCACAGGAGCAGTACTTC
TRBD1,TRBJ1-2,TRBV19,CASSIRQGYGYTF,TGTGCCAGTAGTATTAGACAGGGCTATGGCTACACCTTC
-,TRBJ1-2,TRBV7-3,CASSQTGTYGYTF,TGTGCCAGCAGCCAAACAGGGACCTATGGCTACACCTTC
-,TRBJ1-2,TRBV28,CASNAPGEFSGGYTF,TGTGCCAGCAACGCCCCAGGGGAGTTCTCTGGAGGCTACACCTTC